The 25 T cell receptor beta chains presented below share a single source sample, sequenced in a study of somatic mutations in cytotoxic T cells in rheumatoid arthritis (dated by TCRdb to 2017 to 2019). The method was the immunoSEQ multiplex PCR assay. The immuneACCESS repertoire file appears here via TCRdb, limited to in-frame rearrangements. These files lack a portion of the clones; in checked studies, under half of the deficit traces to unresolved V genes, and the cause of the others is not known. This sample is represented by about 20,000 clones; approximately 83% of them were singletons. In total, the top ten clones hold around 15% of the sample. Material: CD8+ T cells sorted from blood. These receptors were collected from an adult with rheumatoid arthritis.

The chain couples TRBV9 to TRBJ1-3; D possibly corresponds to TRBD1 (6 bases). Trimming cost V 3 bases and J 0 bases, with 10 bases left between them. Germline CDR1 is SGDLS and CDR2 is YYNGEE. This CDR3 region has 15 residues. CDR3 in DNA: TGTGCCAGCAGCGCCCACAGGGACTCTGGAAACACCATATATTTT. This sequence encodes CASSAHRDSGNTIYF.

V and J are TRBV9 and TRBJ2-3; D gene ambiguous. Germline CDR1 and CDR2: SGDLS and YYNGEE. This CDR3 spans 16 amino acids. V dropped 2 bases and J dropped 2 bases, with 15 bases sitting between them. CDR3 sequence (DNA): TGTGCCAGCAGCGTTAGGAACGGGCCTGACACAGATACGCAGTATTTT. This sequence encodes CASSVRNGPDTDTQYF.

This clone was found once. The rearrangement uses TRBV5-6 and TRBJ2-1, with 11 bases identical to TRBD2. Germline CDR1 reads SGHDT; CDR2 reads YYEEEE. V was pared by 3 bases and J by 5 bases, with 4 bases of the junction left unmatched. The CDR3 sequence is 15 residues long. The chain's CDR3 is CASSSGTSGNNEQFF. The CDR3 DNA sequence: TGTGCCAGCAGCTCCGGGACTAGCGGAAACAATGAGCAGTTCTTC.

This chain joins TRBV30 and TRBJ1-2; D unresolved. The germline V gene encodes CDR1 GTSNPN and CDR2 SVGIG (reference sequence). The CDR3 runs 14 residues. V gave up 4 bases and J gave up 6 bases, with 18 bases separating them. CDR3 region: CAWTSSPVGDGYTF. The CDR3 nucleotides are TGTGCCTGGACCTCCAGTCCGGTTGGCGATGGCTACACCTTC.

This clone was observed a single time. The J gene is TRBJ2-1, the V gene TRBV2, with D possibly matching TRBD1 (6 bases). The V and J ends lost 6 bases and 8 bases respectively, with 17 bases between them. Germline V CDR1 and CDR2: SNHLY, FYNNEI. This CDR3 is 14 amino acids long. In DNA form, the CDR3 reads TGTGCCAGCAGGGATACCACAGGGTTGTATGAGCAGTTCTTC. Translated: CASRDTTGLYEQFF.

The CDR3 protein is CASSWPPDRGQGTDTQYF. DNA of the CDR3: TGTGCCAGCAGCTGGCCGCCAGACAGGGGGCAGGGCACAGATACGCAGTATTTT. The chain joins TRBV7-6 to TRBJ2-3; 10 bases line up with TRBD1. V lost 4 bases to trimming and J lost 1 base; unmatched junction nucleotides: 11. The CDR3 runs to 18 residues. Germline loops: CDR1 SGHVS, CDR2 FNYEAQ.

About this clone itself: One end of the junction is discordant with germline, which a read error may explain. Other nucleotide sequences from this sample produce the same CDR3. The V and J genes are TRBV28 and TRBJ1-5; 7 bases agree with TRBD1. The germline V gene has CDR1 MDHEN and CDR2 SYDVKM. The CDR3 covers 12 residues. CDR3 amino acids: CASNTGAQPQHF. DNA for the CDR3: TGTGCCAGCAATACAGGGGCTCAGCCCCAACATTTT.

The chain combines TRBV6-6 with TRBJ1-2, with no clear D. Germline CDR1 is MNHNY and CDR2 is SVGAGI (reference sequence). With 5 bases removed from V and 8 bases from J, the gap between germline ends came to 9 bases. The CDR3 has 11 amino acids. In DNA form, the CDR3 reads TGTGCCAGCAGTGAGGATGGGGGCTACACCTTC. It translates to CASSEDGGYTF.

V gene TRBV2 combines with J gene TRBJ2-5, with 14 bases matching TRBD2. CDR1 SNHLY and CDR2 FYNNEI come from the germline V gene. The CDR3 consists of 15 residues. V lost 5 bases to trimming and J lost 3 bases; unmatched junction nucleotides: 2. The CDR3 DNA reads as TGTGCCAGCAGTAGACTAGCGGGAGGGGAAGAGACCCAGTACTTC. Protein sequence: CASSRLAGGEETQYF. Variable domain in full (rest from reference TRBV2 and TRBJ2-5): EPEVTQTPSHQVTQMGQEVILRCVPISNHLYFYWYRQILGQKVEFLVSFYNNEISEKSEIFDDQFSVERPDGSNFTLKIRSTKLEDSAMYFCASSRLAGGEETQYFGPGTRLLVL.

This rearrangement joins TRBV19 to TRBJ1-2; D unclear. Looked up from germline, CDR1 is LNHDA and CDR2 is SQIVND (reference sequence). The CDR3 runs to 13 residues. V was clipped by 3 bases and J by 4 bases, with 9 bases between them. The CDR3 is CASSMGFSYGYTF. The CDR3 region has the DNA TGTGCCAGTAGTATGGGATTTTCCTATGGCTACACCTTC. The whole variable domain, filled in from reference TRBV19 and TRBJ1-2, reads DGGITQSPKYLFRKEGQNVTLSCEQNLNHDAMYWYRQDPGQGLRLIYYSQIVNDFQKGDIAEGYSVSREKKESFPLTVTSAQKNPTAFYLCASSMGFSYGYTFGSGTRLTVV.

The chain links TRBV6-4 to TRBJ2-2, with unresolved D. From germline, CDR1 is MRHNA and CDR2 SNTAGT. Trimming left V 2 bases short and J 6 bases short, with 7 bases between. CDR3 length: 13 residues. The CDR3, as DNA: TGTGCCAGCAGTGACGGGCCCGCCGGGGAGCTGTTTTTT. It is translated as CASSDGPAGELFF.

The rearrangement joins TRBV7-8 to TRBJ2-3; 11 bases agree with TRBD2. The J segment lost 4 bases and the V segment lost 0 bases, leaving 3 bases of the junction unmatched. From germline, CDR1 is SGHVS and CDR2 FQNEAQ. This CDR3 is 16 amino acids long. CDR3 residues: CASSLASSGRSDTQYF. The DNA of the CDR3 is TGTGCCAGCAGCTTAGCCTCTAGCGGGAGGTCAGATACGCAGTATTTT.

The rearrangement uses TRBV11-3 and TRBJ1-2; D remains ambiguous. The CDR3 is 13 residues long. Germline V CDR1 and CDR2: SGHNT, YENEEA. The V and J ends lost 3 bases and 8 bases respectively, with 13 bases between them. The CDR3 nucleotides read TGTGCCAGCAGCTTGACCGGGCCGAAAGGCTACACCTTC. Its translation: CASSLTGPKGYTF.

The V call is TRBV11-2, the J call TRBJ1-1, with D unclear. Trimming removed 4 bases at V and 0 bases at J, with 6 bases between. Germline V gene data show CDR1 as SGHAT and CDR2 as FQNNGV. The CDR3 has 13 residues. CDR3 in amino acids: CASSSGLNTEAFF. The DNA for the CDR3 is TGTGCCAGCAGCTCAGGACTGAACACTGAAGCTTTCTTT.

This clone was picked up a small number of times. The chain combines TRBV4-2 with TRBJ2-7, with D possibly matching TRBD1 (5 bases). CDR1 LGHNA and CDR2 YNFKEQ come from the germline V gene. The CDR3 spans 11 residues. V dropped 6 bases and J dropped 2 bases, with 5 bases sitting between them. CDR3 in DNA: TGTGCCAGCAGGGGGCCCTACGAGCAGTACTTC. This codes for CASRGPYEQYF.

Regarding this clone: This same CDR3 is encoded by further DNA sequences in the sample. This chain uses TRBV7-9 with TRBJ2-4, with D possibly being TRBD1 or TRBD2 (6 bases each). The CDR3 runs to 16 residues. In germline, CDR1 is SEHNR, CDR2 FQNEAQ (reference sequence). The V and J ends lost 1 base and 1 base respectively, with 11 bases between them. CDR3 nucleotide sequence: TGTGCCAGCAGCTTAGGGAGGGGGGCTGCCAAAAACATTCAGTACTTC. Encoded protein: CASSLGRGAAKNIQYF.

The chain is built from TRBV5-6 and TRBJ2-7, with 7 bases lining up with TRBD1. This CDR3 contains 12 residues. Germline CDR1 is SGHDT and CDR2 is YYEEEE. The V segment lost 4 bases and the J segment 7 bases; nucleotides outside the gene matches: 5. CDR3 nucleotide sequence: TGTGCCAGCAGCGAGGGGGCAGGAGAGCAGTACGTC. It specifies CASSEGAGEQYV.

CDR3 protein: CASSLGHPQKGSPLHF. The CDR3, as DNA: TGTGCCAGCAGCTTGGGACACCCTCAGAAGGGTTCACCCCTCCACTTT. The chain carries TRBV5-4 and TRBJ1-6, with no clear D. The germline CDR1 and CDR2 sequences are SGHNT and YYREEE (reference sequence). The CDR3 covers 16 residues. V shed 0 bases and J shed 9 bases, with 16 bases lying between them. The full variable domain, rest sourced from reference TRBV5-4 and TRBJ1-6, is ETGVTQSPTHLIKTRGQQVTLRCSSQSGHNTVSWYQQALGQGPQFIFQYYREEENGRGNFPPRFSGLQFPNYSSELNVNALELDDSALYLCASSLGHPQKGSPLHFGNGTRLTVT.

The V gene is TRBV6-1, the J gene TRBJ1-1, with D possibly matching TRBD1 (5 bases). The CDR3 runs to 13 residues. Deletions cut 3 bases from V and 4 bases from J, with 9 bases between. Germline-derived CDR1 and CDR2 are MNHNS and SASEGT. The chain's CDR3 is CASSDGASTEAFF. The DNA of the CDR3 is TGTGCCAGCAGTGATGGGGCAAGCACTGAAGCTTTCTTT.

The chain carries TRBV19 and TRBJ1-5; the D gene is possibly TRBD1 (6 bases). The CDR3 runs to 16 residues. Trimming removed 6 bases from V and 3 bases from J, with 18 bases in between. CDR1 LNHDA and CDR2 SQIVND come from the germline V gene (reference sequence). Here the CDR3 DNA reads TGTGCCAGTAGAGTATCCCAAGGGGGGTTCAATCAGCCCCAGCATTTT. This translates into CASRVSQGGFNQPQHF.

This clone occurred a few times. The junction shows a germline mismatch at one end, possibly a read error. The chain is built from TRBV7-7 and TRBJ2-2, with D uncertain. Germline lookup yields CDR1 SSHAT and CDR2 FNYEAQ (reference sequence). The CDR3 consists of 14 residues. For the CDR3, the DNA is TGTGCTAGCAGCTTAGGTATTAACACCGGGGAGCTGTTTTTT. The encoded protein is CASSLGINTGELFF.

This rearrangement joins TRBV2 to TRBJ1-6, with D hard to call. The ends were cut back, 4 bases at V and 4 bases at J, with 8 bases in the middle. CDR1 is SNHLY and CDR2 is FYNNEI in the germline V gene. The CDR3 loop spans 14 amino acids. The CDR3, as DNA: TGTGCCAGCAGTGGAGTGGAGTATAATTCACCCCTCCACTTT. Protein sequence: CASSGVEYNSPLHF.

This chain uses TRBV27 with TRBJ2-5; 7 positions agree with TRBD2. With 5 bases clipped from V and 5 bases from J, the junction kept 8 bases outside the gene matches. The CDR3 runs to 14 residues. CDR1 is MNHEY and CDR2 is SMNVEV in the germline V gene (reference sequence). DNA of the CDR3: TGTGCCAGCAGTACCGGACTAGGTGGTGAGACCCAGTACTTC. Protein product: CASSTGLGGETQYF.

The chain links TRBV9 to TRBJ2-7; maybe TRBD2 (5 bases). Trimming removed 0 bases from V and 6 bases from J, with 10 bases in between. The CDR3 sequence is 13 residues long. Germline loops: CDR1 SGDLS, CDR2 YYNGEE. The CDR3 DNA is TGTGCCAGCAGCGTAGGAGGGTATAGCGAGCAGTACTTC. This codes for CASSVGGYSEQYF.

The chain links TRBV6-1 to TRBJ1-1; no reliable D call. The CDR3 is 14 residues long. The germline V gene encodes CDR1 MNHNS and CDR2 SASEGT. Trimming took 1 base from V and 1 from J, leaving 7 bases between them. The CDR3 protein is CASSEGDGNTEAFF. The CDR3 DNA sequence: TGTGCCAGCAGTGAAGGAGACGGGAACACTGAAGCTTTCTTT.